A single sample is the source of the 3 T cell receptor beta chains below, sequenced in a study of glioma-infiltrating T cells. TCR alpha and beta CDR3 regions were amplified from RNA using iRepertoire nested multiplex PCR. TCRdb processed the multiplex PCR reads anew with MiXCR; each CDR3 protein has one entry. This sample has about 200,000 distinct CDR3 sequences, with approximately 30% found just once. Sequenced input: glioma tissue, nonneoplastic brain tissue, or PBMCs (not recorded which). These receptors came from a human donor with low-grade glioma or glioblastoma, undergoing nonglioma brain surgery, or in good health (not recorded which).

In this sample, this clonotype turned up many times. The CDR3 region is CASCATGLNEQFF. CDR3 coding DNA: TGTGCCAGCTGTGCGACAGGGCTCAATGAGCAGTTCTTC. The rearrangement links TRBV6-2 or TRBV6-3 to TRBJ2-1; the match to TRBD1 covers 7 bases. The CDR3 totals 13 residues. Trimming took 8 bases from V and 6 from J; bases not matched to a gene: 7. The germline V gene encodes CDR1 MNHEY and CDR2 SVGEGT.

This clonotype was recorded a few times. The chain recombines TRBV19 with TRBJ2-5; D may be TRBD1 (6 bases). CDR1 is LNHDA, CDR2 SQIVND, per germline (reference sequence). The CDR3 has 16 residues. V was cut by 5 bases and J by 4 bases, with 20 bases left in between. In DNA, the CDR3 is TGTGCCAGTAGTGAGCCTCACCGCAGGGGCTCAGAGACCCAGTACTTC. It translates to CASSEPHRRGSETQYF.

This clonotype was counted many times. V gene TRBV4-3 combines with J gene TRBJ2-7, with 8 bases lining up with TRBD2. This CDR3 is 15 amino acids long. The germline V gene has CDR1 LGHNA and CDR2 YSLEER. The V and J ends lost 4 bases and 3 bases, in that order; junction bases with no gene match: 8. Written as DNA, the CDR3 is TGCGCCAGCAGCCCATCAAGTGCGGGAGGCTACGAGCAGTACTTC. It yields the protein CASSPSSAGGYEQYF.